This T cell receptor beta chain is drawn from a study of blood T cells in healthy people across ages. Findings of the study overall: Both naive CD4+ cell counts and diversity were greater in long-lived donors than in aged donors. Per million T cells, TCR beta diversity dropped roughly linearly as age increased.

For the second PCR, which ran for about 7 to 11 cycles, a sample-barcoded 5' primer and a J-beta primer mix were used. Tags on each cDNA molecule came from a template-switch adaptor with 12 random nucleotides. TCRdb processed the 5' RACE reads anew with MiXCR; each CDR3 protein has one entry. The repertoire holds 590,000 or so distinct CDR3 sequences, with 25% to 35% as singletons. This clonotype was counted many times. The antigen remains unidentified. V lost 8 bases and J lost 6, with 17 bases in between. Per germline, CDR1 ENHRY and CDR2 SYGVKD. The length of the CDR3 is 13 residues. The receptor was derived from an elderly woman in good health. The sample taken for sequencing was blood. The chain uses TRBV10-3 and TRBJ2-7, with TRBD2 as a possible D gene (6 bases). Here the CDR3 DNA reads TGTGCCATCGGGCGGGGAACGGCCTCCGAGCAGTACTTC. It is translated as CAIGRGTASEQYF.